Listed here are 20 T cell receptor beta chains from one sample, sequenced in a study of blood T cell repertoires in COVID-19. Profiled with immunoSEQ multiplex PCR; TCRdb holds only in-frame clones, not every one. The sample lists approximately 340,000 clones, roughly 90% occurring once. Sequencing was performed on peripheral blood. Receptors were obtained from a man aged 25-45 years with COVID-19, enrolled during active disease.

The chain links TRBV30 to TRBJ2-1; 8 nucleotides agree with TRBD2. The CDR3 length is 14 residues. V lost 8 bases, J lost 4 bases, and 10 bases stayed unmatched. Germline V lookup: CDR1 GTSNPN, CDR2 SVGIG (reference sequence). CDR3 bases: TGTGCCCAAGATATAGCGGGAAGATACAATGAGCAGTTCTTC. Its translation: CAQDIAGRYNEQFF.

CDR3 sequence: CASSETSGNSYNEQFF. The DNA for the CDR3 is TGTGCCAGCAGCGAGACTAGCGGGAACTCCTACAATGAGCAGTTCTTC. V and J are TRBV9 and TRBJ2-1; TRBD2 matches 11 bases. CDR1 is SGDLS, CDR2 YYNGEE, per germline. The CDR3 is 16 amino acids. V was clipped by 3 bases and J by 0 bases; unmatched bases: 2. The variable domain in full, with the rest retrieved from reference TRBV9 and TRBJ2-1, is DSGVTQTPKHLITATGQRVTLRCSPRSGDLSVYWYQQSLDQGLQFLIQYYNGEERAKGNILERFSAQQFPDLHSELNLSSLELGDSALYFCASSETSGNSYNEQFFGPGTRLTVL.

The chain is built from TRBV10-3 and TRBJ1-4; no firm D call. The CDR3 has 13 amino acids. Trimming took 5 bases from V and 5 from J, leaving 9 bases between them. Germline V CDR1 and CDR2: ENHRY, SYGVKD. The CDR3 here is CAISKPRNEKLFF. The DNA for the CDR3 is TGTGCCATCAGTAAGCCTCGCAATGAAAAACTGTTTTTT.

V gene TRBV5-1 combines with J gene TRBJ2-4, with 8 bases aligning to TRBD2. The CDR3 runs 15 residues. Germline values: CDR1 SGHRS, CDR2 YFSETQ. Trimming cost V 1 base and J 8 bases; bases outside gene matches: 8. In DNA form, the CDR3 reads TGCGCCAGCAGCTTGACGCGGGGGGCGGCAGACATTCAGTACTTC. Amino acid sequence: CASSLTRGAADIQYF.

This clone has just a few counts. This CDR3 is CSVAGTSTDTQYF. For the CDR3, the DNA is TGCAGCGTTGCCGGGACAAGCACAGATACGCAGTATTTT. The chain uses TRBV29-1 and TRBJ2-3, with D perhaps TRBD1 (6 bases). CDR1 is SQVTM and CDR2 is ANQGSEA in the germline V gene. The CDR3 has 13 amino acids. V lost 4 bases, J lost 0 bases, and 8 bases lay in between.

The genes are TRBV25-1 and TRBJ1-2; 9 nucleotides match TRBD1. V was pared by 5 bases and J by 2 bases, with 6 bases of the junction left unmatched. The CDR3 is made up of 15 amino acids. CDR1 MGHDK and CDR2 SYGVNS come from the germline V gene. The CDR3 DNA reads as TGTGCCAGCAGTACCGGGACAGGGTTAAACTATGGCTACACCTTC. Protein product: CASSTGTGLNYGYTF.

This clone showed up just a few times. The CDR3 DNA reads as TGTGCCAGCAGCTTAGGTCCAGCGGGAGTAACCTACGAGCAGTACTTC. Its protein product is CASSLGPAGVTYEQYF. The rearrangement links TRBV7-2 to TRBJ2-7; 8 nucleotides agree with TRBD2. V trimming: 1 base; J trimming: 2 bases; junction bases outside the gene matches: 7. The CDR3 totals 16 residues. CDR1 is SGHTA and CDR2 is FQGNSA in the germline V gene.

The chain recombines TRBV6-5 with TRBJ2-7; a weak D match, TRBD1 (5 bases). Germline V CDR1 and CDR2: MNHEY, SVGAGI. The CDR3 runs to 14 residues. V was clipped by 7 bases and J by 3 bases, with 16 bases between them. CDR3 DNA: TGTGCCAGCAACAGGTTCCCAAGCGTCTACGAGCAGTACTTC. Translation: CASNRFPSVYEQYF.

This chain links TRBV7-9 with TRBJ2-7, with 10 bases lining up with TRBD2. Germline V gene data show CDR1 as SEHNR and CDR2 as FQNEAQ (reference sequence). Trimming took 6 bases from V and 5 from J; bases not matched to a gene: 10. The CDR3 consists of 15 residues. Written as DNA, the CDR3 is TGTGCCAGCAGGGGTCTCAGCGGGGGGGCAAACGAGCAGTACTTC. Amino acids: CASRGLSGGANEQYF.

This sequence joins TRBV4-3 and TRBJ1-5; 7 positions agree with TRBD1. In germline, CDR1 is LGHNA, CDR2 YSLEER. CDR3 length: 17 residues. The trim removed 0 bases at V and 4 bases at J, leaving 9 bases unmatched. The CDR3 nucleotides read TGCGCCAGCAGCCAAGAATATCAGGGGGTAACAAATCAGCCCCAGCATTTT. It yields the protein CASSQEYQGVTNQPQHF.

The rearrangement joins TRBV21-1 to TRBJ2-2; no DNA check was done on the table's D call, TRBD1. TRBV21-1 is a listed pseudogene. This CDR3 has 16 residues. CDR3 residues: CASSKGPRFNTGELFF. Here the CDR3 DNA reads TGTGCCAGCAGCAAAGGGCCTCGTTTTAACACCGGGGAGCTGTTTTTT.

The J gene is TRBJ1-2, the V gene TRBV19; 8 bases line up with TRBD1. This CDR3 region has 13 residues. J lost 3 bases, V lost 6 bases, and 3 bases had no gene match. The germline CDR1 and CDR2 sequences are LNHDA and SQIVND (reference sequence). CDR3 sequence: CASRLDRDYGYTF. CDR3 bases: TGTGCCAGTAGGTTGGACAGGGACTATGGCTACACCTTC.

This rearrangement joins TRBV19 to TRBJ1-1; 7 positions agree with TRBD1. The germline gives CDR1 LNHDA, CDR2 SQIVND (reference sequence). CDR3 size: 14 residues. V was clipped by 6 bases and J by 8 bases; unmatched bases: 12. CDR3 bases: TGTGCCAGTAGCCCGGAGAGGGGGCGGTTGGAAGCTTTCTTT. This translates into CASSPERGRLEAFF.

Remarks on this clone: The same CDR3 is also encoded by other DNA sequences in this sample. The CDR3 protein is CASSSGGAGNQPQHF. CDR3 coding DNA: TGTGCCAGCAGTTCAGGGGGCGCGGGAAATCAGCCCCAGCATTTT. The chain employs TRBV6-2 or TRBV6-3 and TRBJ1-5; 8 bases are a match to TRBD1. The V gene's germline CDR1 is MNHEY and CDR2 SVGEGT. This CDR3 is built from 15 residues. Trimming removed 4 bases from V and 4 bases from J; junction bases left unmatched: 6.

This chain connects TRBV2 to TRBJ1-1; 9 bases line up with TRBD1. V lost 4 bases to trimming and J lost 10 bases; unmatched junction nucleotides: 7. The CDR3 is made up of 13 amino acids. Germline values: CDR1 SNHLY, CDR2 FYNNEI. The CDR3 sequence: CASSADRGGRAFF. CDR3 DNA sequence: TGTGCCAGCAGTGCGGACAGGGGCGGTCGAGCTTTCTTT.

As concerns this clone: Other DNA sequences in the sample encode the same CDR3. This chain uses TRBV11-3 with TRBJ2-7, with D possibly TRBD2 on 6 matching bases. There are 13 residues in the CDR3. V was clipped by 3 bases and J by 0 bases, with 6 bases between them. Looked up from germline, CDR1 is SGHNT and CDR2 is YENEEA. CDR3 sequence: CASSLGGSYEQYF. CDR3 DNA: TGTGCCAGCAGCTTGGGAGGCTCCTACGAGCAGTACTTC.

This chain links TRBV19 with TRBJ1-6; 9 bases fit TRBD1. The junction had 12 bases not matched to a gene; V was cut back by 7 bases and J by 5 bases. This CDR3 is 17 amino acids long. Per the germline V gene, CDR1 is LNHDA and CDR2 is SQIVND (reference sequence). DNA for the CDR3: TGTGCCAGTACCGCAAACACAGGGGGCAGGAATAATTCACCCCTCCACTTT. This encodes CASTANTGGRNNSPLHF.

This chain connects TRBV4-3 to TRBJ2-1; 16 bases align to TRBD2. This CDR3 is built from 17 residues. V shed 2 bases and J 7 bases; nucleotides not matched to a gene: 5. Looked up from germline, CDR1 is LGHNA and CDR2 is YSLEER. CDR3 amino acids: CASSQIGTSGRGNEQFF. The CDR3 DNA is TGCGCCAGCAGCCAAATCGGGACTAGCGGGAGGGGAAATGAGCAGTTCTTC.

This sequence joins TRBV5-5 and TRBJ2-3; 10 nucleotides match TRBD2. In germline, CDR1 is SGHKS, CDR2 YYEKEE (reference sequence). There are 14 residues in the CDR3. V lost 5 bases, J lost 1 base, and 1 base stayed unmatched. CDR3 protein: CASSLAGGTDTQYF. The DNA of the CDR3 is TGTGCCAGCAGTCTAGCGGGGGGCACAGATACGCAGTATTTT.

The chain recombines TRBV30 with TRBJ2-1; D perhaps matches TRBD2 (5 bases). CDR1 GTSNPN and CDR2 SVGIG come from the germline V gene (reference sequence). Trimming shortened V by 8 bases and J by 3 bases, and 14 bases separated the two germline ends. CDR3 size: 13 residues. The CDR3 bases are TGTGCCAGAAACCGGGAAAGCTACAATGAGCAGTTCTTC. Its protein is CARNRESYNEQFF.